The entry that follows covers one T cell receptor (beta chain) sequence. V was trimmed by 3 bases and J by 3 bases, leaving 5 bases between them. The germline V gene has CDR1 MNHEY and CDR2 SMNVEV (reference sequence). There are 13 residues in the CDR3. Data came from immunoSEQ multiplex PCR; TCRdb stores just in-frame clones and leaves some out. The sample lists around 80,000 clones; approximately 90% were seen once. The entry originates in a study of control samples from healthy donors and cancer patients. The chain uses TRBV27 and TRBJ2-2; D ambiguous. Sequencing was carried out using blood. The receptor comes from a woman aged 45-60 years in good health. CDR3 in DNA: TGTGCCAGCAGTTTCGGCGACACCGGGGAGCTGTTTTTT. Translated, it gives CASSFGDTGELFF.